Listed below are T cell receptor beta chains from one sample, sequenced in a study of PD-1 blockade in mismatch repair-deficient tumors. Using immunoSEQ multiplex PCR, the repertoire was profiled, and TCRdb retains in-frame clones only, with some absent. The data hold about 51,000 clones, with approximately 80% observed a single time. Sequenced material: peripheral blood, taken 4 weeks after starting pembrolizumab. These receptors were obtained from an adult with mismatch repair-deficient cancer. Each CDR3 is given with its conserved first and last residue. The order of the fields is clone size, V gene, J gene, D gene, CDR3 protein, CDR3 DNA. The D gene is left open where the match is weak. A row's size may be missing; if present it is once, few, many or a size class.

clone_size: .
v_call: TRBV4-1
j_call: TRBJ2-3
d_call: .
cdr3_aa: CASSQGIWDFKPNRYF
cdr3_nt: TGCGCCAGCAGCCAAGGCATATGGGACTTCAAACCAAACCGGTATTTT

clone_size: .
v_call: TRBV11-2
j_call: TRBJ1-1
d_call: .
cdr3_aa: CATISNTEAFF
cdr3_nt: TGTGCCACGATCTCGAACACTGAAGCTTTCTTT

clone_size: once
v_call: TRBV5-1
j_call: TRBJ1-1
d_call: .
cdr3_aa: CASRFTGNTEAFF
cdr3_nt: TGCGCCAGCAGGTTCACAGGGAACACTGAAGCTTTCTTT

clone_size: .
v_call: TRBV5-4
j_call: TRBJ1-2
d_call: .
cdr3_aa: CASSLNRENGYTF
cdr3_nt: TGTGCCAGCAGCTTAAACAGGGAAAATGGCTACACCTTC

clone_size: .
v_call: TRBV11-3
j_call: TRBJ2-7
d_call: .
cdr3_aa: CASSLVHVGAYEQYF
cdr3_nt: TGTGCCAGCAGCTTAGTCCACGTAGGGGCCTACGAGCAGTACTTC

clone_size: .
v_call: TRBV27
j_call: TRBJ1-4
d_call: .
cdr3_aa: CASSLNPATNEKLFF
cdr3_nt: TGTGCCAGCAGTTTAAACCCCGCAACTAATGAAAAACTGTTTTTT

clone_size: .
v_call: TRBV5-6
j_call: TRBJ2-5
d_call: TRBD2
cdr3_aa: CASTTAGVKETQYF
cdr3_nt: TGTGCCAGCACCACGGCGGGAGTAAAAGAGACCCAGTACTTC

clone_size: .
v_call: TRBV2
j_call: TRBJ2-7
d_call: TRBD1
cdr3_aa: CASSVGPGQGSYEQYF
cdr3_nt: TGTGCCAGCAGTGTGGGCCCGGGACAGGGATCCTACGAGCAGTACTTC

clone_size: .
v_call: TRBV5-1
j_call: TRBJ2-5
d_call: .
cdr3_aa: CASSSNQETQYF
cdr3_nt: TGCGCCAGCAGCTCTAACCAAGAGACCCAGTACTTC

clone_size: few
v_call: TRBV11-3
j_call: TRBJ2-2
d_call: .
cdr3_aa: CASSENTGELFF
cdr3_nt: TGTGCCAGCAGCGAGAACACCGGGGAGCTGTTTTTT

clone_size: .
v_call: TRBV6-5
j_call: TRBJ2-5
d_call: .
cdr3_aa: CASSYGRSQETQYF
cdr3_nt: TGTGCCAGCAGTTACGGGCGATCCCAAGAGACCCAGTACTTC

clone_size: .
v_call: TRBV15
j_call: TRBJ1-1
d_call: .
cdr3_aa: CATSRDPRAEAFF
cdr3_nt: TGTGCCACCAGCAGGGACCCCCGGGCTGAAGCTTTCTTT

clone_size: .
v_call: TRBV7-3
j_call: TRBJ2-7
d_call: TRBD2
cdr3_aa: CASSKGLAGNIPYEQYF
cdr3_nt: TGTGCCAGCAGCAAGGGACTAGCGGGAAACATCCCCTACGAGCAGTACTTC

clone_size: .
v_call: TRBV6-5
j_call: TRBJ1-1
d_call: .
cdr3_aa: CASSYGGGVWEAEAFF
cdr3_nt: TGTGCCAGCAGTTATGGGGGTGGGGTTTGGGAGGCTGAAGCTTTCTTT

clone_size: .
v_call: TRBV10-3
j_call: TRBJ1-3
d_call: .
cdr3_aa: CAISESSGRSGNTIYF
cdr3_nt: TGTGCCATCAGTGAGTCATCAGGACGCTCTGGAAACACCATATATTTT